A single sample is the source of the 20 T cell receptor beta chains below, sequenced in a study of vaccination effects on CD4 cells after COVID-19. Measured with immunoSEQ multiplex PCR; TCRdb has only the in-frame clones, and not every one. The repertoire includes tens of thousands of clones, around 74% of them detected once, and 5.4% sits in the top ten. The culture ran for less than 12 days, and then CD4+ T cells were isolated. This individual tested PCR-positive for SARS-CoV-2 infection between March and December 2020. Participants received two doses of either the BNT162b2 or mRNA-1273 vaccine. Which antigens these TCRs recognize remains unknown. Sequencing used CD4+ T cells from PBMCs cultured without peptide, obtained after COVID-19 vaccination. Source of these receptors: a human donor who had a prior SARS-CoV-2 infection.

The V gene is TRBV7-2, the J gene TRBJ2-7; D remains ambiguous. The CDR3 is made up of 14 amino acids. Trimming stripped 1 base from V and 4 bases from J, with 11 bases between. CDR1 and CDR2 (germline): SGHTA, FQGNSA. The CDR3 is CASSLVVGLYEQYF. CDR3 sequence (DNA): TGTGCCAGCAGCTTAGTGGTAGGGCTGTACGAGCAGTACTTC.

The gene calls are TRBV19 and TRBJ1-5, with unresolved D. Germline CDR1 LNHDA, CDR2 SQIVND (reference sequence). The V end was cut by 5 bases, the J end by 7 bases, with 15 bases between. The CDR3 is 14 amino acids. The CDR3 loop reads CASSDNGDGQPQHF. DNA of the CDR3: TGTGCCAGTAGTGATAACGGGGATGGACAGCCCCAGCATTTT.

The chain joins TRBV12-5 to TRBJ2-5; weak D call: TRBD1 (5 bases). Per the germline V gene, CDR1 is LGHNT and CDR2 is FRNRAP. V lost 6 bases, J lost 2 bases, and 10 bases lay in between. This CDR3 is built from 13 residues. As DNA, the CDR3 is TGTGCTAGTGGCCCCCGGACACAAGAGACCCAGTACTTC. Its protein is CASGPRTQETQYF.

V is TRBV29-1 and J is TRBJ1-4; no reliable D call. V was clipped by 4 bases and J by 5 bases, with 8 bases between them. This CDR3 is 12 amino acids long. Germline lookup yields CDR1 SQVTM and CDR2 ANQGSEA. CDR3 residues: CSVVWRNEKLFF. In DNA form, the CDR3 reads TGCAGCGTTGTTTGGCGGAATGAAAAACTGTTTTTT.

V gene TRBV5-6 combines with J gene TRBJ1-6; perhaps TRBD1 as D (6 bases). This CDR3 is 14 amino acids long. The germline V and J ends were trimmed by 0 bases and 9 bases, with 10 bases remaining between them. Germline CDR1 and CDR2: SGHDT and YYEEEE. CDR3 sequence (DNA): TGTGCCAGCAGCTTGGGGGCCAGGGGTTCACCCCTCCACTTT. This gives the protein CASSLGARGSPLHF.

This clone was seen a few times. The rearrangement joins TRBV25-1 to TRBJ2-7; 7 nucleotides match TRBD1. This CDR3 has 14 amino acids. CDR1 and CDR2 from the germline V gene are MGHDK and SYGVNS. The V and J ends lost 4 bases and 2 bases, in that order; junction bases with no gene match: 5. CDR3 nucleotide sequence: TGTGCCAGCAGTGGGGGGACAGCACCCTACGAGCAGTACTTC. This gives the protein CASSGGTAPYEQYF.

This chain uses TRBV18 with TRBJ2-5; no firm D call. V lost 1 base to trimming and J lost 3 bases, with 3 bases between them. Germline V gives CDR1 KGHSH, CDR2 LQKENI. This CDR3 has 12 amino acids. The CDR3, as DNA: TGTGCCAGCTCACCACAGGAAGAGACCCAGTACTTC. Translation: CASSPQEETQYF.

The count of this clone is one. The CDR3 nucleotides read TGTGCCAGCAGCTTAGATGGGGGAAAGGAGACCCAGTACTTC. Protein sequence: CASSLDGGKETQYF. The chain employs TRBV7-6 and TRBJ2-5; D might be TRBD1 or TRBD2, each matching 5 bases. This CDR3 is built from 14 residues. From germline, CDR1 is SGHVS and CDR2 FNYEAQ. V lost 1 base to trimming and J lost 5 bases, with 11 bases between them.

This clone has more than one count but fewer than ten. This sequence joins TRBV25-1 and TRBJ2-7, with 8 positions matching TRBD1. The CDR3 spans 13 residues. From germline, CDR1 is MGHDK and CDR2 SYGVNS. With V trimmed by 8 bases and J by 0 bases, 3 bases remained unmatched. CDR3 sequence: CASRTGSSYEQYF. The CDR3 region has the DNA TGTGCCAGCCGGACAGGGAGCTCCTACGAGCAGTACTTC.

This clone was found once. The genes are TRBV5-1 and TRBJ2-7; TRBD2 aligns across 10 bases. The CDR3 consists of 14 residues. J was trimmed by 1 base and V by 6 bases; bases with no gene match: 4. Per germline, CDR1 SGHRS and CDR2 YFSETQ. CDR3 bases: TGCGCCAGCAAACCGGGACTAGCGTCCTACGAGCAGTACTTC. It encodes CASKPGLASYEQYF.

CDR3 nucleotide sequence: TGCGCCAGCAGCTCCGGCGGTGGGGGGCTACAAGAGACCCAGTACTTC. It encodes CASSSGGGGLQETQYF. V and J are TRBV5-1 and TRBJ2-5, with D possibly being TRBD1 or TRBD2 (6 bases each). This CDR3 is 16 amino acids long. Trimming pared 3 bases from V and 2 bases from J, leaving 17 bases between. Germline CDR1 SGHRS, CDR2 YFSETQ. Based on the CDR3 plus reference TRBV5-1 and TRBJ2-5, the full variable domain is KAGVTQTPRYLIKTRGQQVTLSCSPISGHRSVSWYQQTPGQGLQFLFEYFSETQRNKGNFPGRFSGRQFSNSRSEMNVSTLELGDSALYLCASSSGGGGLQETQYFGPGTRLLVL.

V usage is TRBV5-1 and J usage is TRBJ2-3; D possibly matches TRBD1 or TRBD2 (6 bases each). The length of the CDR3 is 15 residues. Trimming left V 4 bases short and J 4 bases short, with 16 bases between. CDR1 and CDR2 from the germline V gene are SGHRS and YFSETQ. The DNA for the CDR3 is TGCGCCAGCAGCCTGGGGGGACAAGGTCCAGATACGCAGTATTTT. This codes for CASSLGGQGPDTQYF.

The chain links TRBV11-3 to TRBJ2-3; a possible D gene is TRBD2 (7 bases). The CDR3 runs to 15 residues. V dropped 2 bases and J dropped 2 bases, with 11 bases sitting between them. Germline V lookup: CDR1 SGHNT, CDR2 YENEEA. The CDR3 nucleotides are TGTGCCAGCAGCTTAAGGCGGGGGCCCACAGATACGCAGTATTTT. Protein sequence: CASSLRRGPTDTQYF.

The CDR3 bases are TGTGCCAGCAGCTTAATGGGGGGTAATCAGCCCCAGCATTTT. Translating gives CASSLMGGNQPQHF. The J gene is TRBJ1-5, the V gene TRBV7-9; possible D gene TRBD1, 5 bases. The CDR3 has 14 amino acids. Per germline, CDR1 SEHNR and CDR2 FQNEAQ (reference sequence). V lost 2 bases and J lost 4, with 9 bases in between.

This clone was observed a single time. This chain connects TRBV11-3 to TRBJ2-5; no firm D call. Germline CDR1 SGHNT, CDR2 YENEEA. With 5 bases removed from V and 1 base from J, the gap between germline ends came to 14 bases. The CDR3 runs to 15 residues. Here the CDR3 DNA reads TGTGCCAGCAGCCAAACCCGACTGTTCCAAGAGACCCAGTACTTC. This encodes CASSQTRLFQETQYF. The full variable domain, completed using reference TRBV11-3 and TRBJ2-5, is EAGVVQSPRYKIIEKKQPVAFWCNPISGHNTLYWYLQNLGQGPELLIRYENEEAVDDSQLPKDRFSAERLKGVDSTLKIQPAELGDSAVYLCASSQTRLFQETQYFGPGTRLLVL.

The J gene is TRBJ2-1, the V gene TRBV11-1, with 13 bases aligning to TRBD2. Germline-derived CDR1 and CDR2 are SGHAT and FQDESV (reference sequence). The CDR3 length is 15 residues. V shed 5 bases, J shed 10 bases, and the junction held 8 bases outside the gene matches. As DNA, the CDR3 is TGTGCCAGCAGCAGGGTGGGACTAGCGGGAATGGAGCAGTTCTTC. This encodes CASSRVGLAGMEQFF.

The rearrangement uses TRBV4-2 and TRBJ2-1, with a tentative D call TRBD2 (5 bases). The germline gives CDR1 LGHNA, CDR2 YNFKEQ. Trimming removed 0 bases at V and 3 bases at J, with 6 bases between. The CDR3 sequence is 14 residues long. In nucleotides, the CDR3 is TGTGCCAGCAGCCAAGATGAGGGCTACAATGAGCAGTTCTTC. The encoded protein is CASSQDEGYNEQFF.

The chain uses TRBV12-3 or TRBV12-4 and TRBJ2-7; 7 bases fit TRBD2. CDR3 size: 12 residues. Trimming at V came to 5 bases and at J to 6 bases, leaving 4 bases not matched to a gene. The DNA of the CDR3 is TGTGCCAGCAGTGAGACTAGCTTCGAGCAGTACTTC. Amino acid sequence: CASSETSFEQYF.

The CDR3 bases are TGTGCCAGCAGCCTCCCCGGGACTAGCGGGAGAAATGAGCAGTTCTTC. It translates to CASSLPGTSGRNEQFF. The chain recombines TRBV3-1 (or the pseudogene TRBV3-2) with TRBJ2-1; TRBD2 matches 14 bases. CDR1 is LGHDT and CDR2 is YNNKEL in the germline V gene (reference sequence). Trimming cost V 4 bases and J 7 bases; bases outside gene matches: 6. CDR3 length: 16 amino acids.

The sample holds one count of this clone. The chain carries TRBV29-1 and TRBJ1-5; D may be TRBD1 (6 bases). The CDR3 runs 12 residues. The V end lost 7 bases, the J end lost 4 bases, and 11 bases lay between the germline ends. Looked up from germline, CDR1 is SQVTM and CDR2 is ANQGSEA. CDR3 in DNA: TGCAGCGCCGGACAGTTGAATCAGCCCCAGCATTTT. This encodes CSAGQLNQPQHF.